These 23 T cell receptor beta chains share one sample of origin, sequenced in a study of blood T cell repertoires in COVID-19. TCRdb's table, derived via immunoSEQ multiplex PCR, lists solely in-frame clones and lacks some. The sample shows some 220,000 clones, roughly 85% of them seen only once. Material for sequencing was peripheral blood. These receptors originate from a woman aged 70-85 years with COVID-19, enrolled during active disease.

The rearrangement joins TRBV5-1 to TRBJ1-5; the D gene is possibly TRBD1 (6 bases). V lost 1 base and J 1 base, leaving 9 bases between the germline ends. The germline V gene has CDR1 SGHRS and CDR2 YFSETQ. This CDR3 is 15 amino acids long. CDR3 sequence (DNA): TGCGCCAGCAGCTTGAGCGGACAGAGCAATCAGCCCCAGCATTTT. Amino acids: CASSLSGQSNQPQHF.

The CDR3 loop is CASSLDSALGNTIYF. For the CDR3, the DNA is TGTGCCAGCAGCTTAGACTCAGCGCTAGGAAACACCATATATTTT. The chain joins TRBV7-8 to TRBJ1-3; the D is unclear. The CDR3 is 15 amino acids. V lost 1 base and J lost 4, with 11 bases in between. From germline, CDR1 is SGHVS and CDR2 FQNEAQ.

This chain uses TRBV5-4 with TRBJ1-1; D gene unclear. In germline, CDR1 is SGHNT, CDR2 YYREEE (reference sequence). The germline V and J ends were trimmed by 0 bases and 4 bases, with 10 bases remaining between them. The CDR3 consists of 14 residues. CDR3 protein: CASSLERSFTEAFF. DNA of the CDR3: TGTGCCAGCAGCTTGGAGCGGAGTTTCACTGAAGCTTTCTTT.

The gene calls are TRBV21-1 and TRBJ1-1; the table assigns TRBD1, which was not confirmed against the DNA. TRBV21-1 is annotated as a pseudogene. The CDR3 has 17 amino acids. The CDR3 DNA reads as TGTGCCAGCAGCAATCCCAACCCCGGGCAGGGGAACACTGAAGCTTTCTTT. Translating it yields CASSNPNPGQGNTEAFF.

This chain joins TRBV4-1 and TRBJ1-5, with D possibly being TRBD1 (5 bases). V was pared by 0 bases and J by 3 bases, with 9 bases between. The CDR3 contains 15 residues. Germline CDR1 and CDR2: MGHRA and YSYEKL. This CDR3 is CASSQDPRDNQPQHF. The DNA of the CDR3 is TGCGCCAGCAGCCAAGACCCCAGGGACAATCAGCCCCAGCATTTT.

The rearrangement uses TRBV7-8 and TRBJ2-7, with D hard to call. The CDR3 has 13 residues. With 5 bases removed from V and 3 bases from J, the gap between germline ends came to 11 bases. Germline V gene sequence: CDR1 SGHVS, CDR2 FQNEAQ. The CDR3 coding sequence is TGTGCCAGCAGCCCAGCGCGTAGCTACGAGCAGTACTTC. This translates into CASSPARSYEQYF.

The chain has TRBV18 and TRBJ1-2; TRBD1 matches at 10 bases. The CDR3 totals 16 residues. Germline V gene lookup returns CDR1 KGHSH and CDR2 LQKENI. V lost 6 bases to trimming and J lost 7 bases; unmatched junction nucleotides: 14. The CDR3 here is CASSPGQGLGSGGYTF. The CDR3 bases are TGTGCCAGCTCCCCGGGACAGGGGCTTGGGTCAGGTGGCTACACCTTC.

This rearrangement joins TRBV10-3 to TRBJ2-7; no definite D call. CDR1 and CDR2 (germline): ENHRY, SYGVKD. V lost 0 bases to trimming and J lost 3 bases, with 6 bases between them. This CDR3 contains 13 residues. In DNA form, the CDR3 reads TGTGCCATCAGTGAGTCGGAGATCTACGAGCAGTACTTC. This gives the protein CAISESEIYEQYF.

The CDR3 sequence is CASSVGGGLQPQHF. The CDR3 DNA is TGTGCCAGCAGCGTAGGGGGGGGGCTTCAGCCCCAGCATTTT. This chain joins TRBV9 and TRBJ1-5; TRBD1 might be the D (6 bases). CDR1 and CDR2 (germline): SGDLS, YYNGEE. This CDR3 comprises 14 residues. V lost 0 bases to trimming and J lost 6 bases, with 10 bases between them.

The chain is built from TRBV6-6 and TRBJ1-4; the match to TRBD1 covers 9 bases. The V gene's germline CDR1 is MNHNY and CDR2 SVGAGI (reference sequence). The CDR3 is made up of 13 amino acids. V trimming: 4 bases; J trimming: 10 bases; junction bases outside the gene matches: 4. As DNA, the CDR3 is TGTGCCAGCAGTTTTAACAGGGGGCTAAAACTGTTTTTT. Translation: CASSFNRGLKLFF.

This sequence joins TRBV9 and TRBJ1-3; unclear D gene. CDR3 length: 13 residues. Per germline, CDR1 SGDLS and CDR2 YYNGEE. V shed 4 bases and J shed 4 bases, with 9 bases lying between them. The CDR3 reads CASSSAGGNTIYF. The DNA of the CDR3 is TGTGCCAGCAGCTCGGCGGGCGGAAACACCATATATTTT.

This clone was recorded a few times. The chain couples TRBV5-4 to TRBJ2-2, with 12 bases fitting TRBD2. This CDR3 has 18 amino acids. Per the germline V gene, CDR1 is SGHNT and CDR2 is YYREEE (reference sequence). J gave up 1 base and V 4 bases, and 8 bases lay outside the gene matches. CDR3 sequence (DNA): TGTGCCAGCAGCAAACCGACTAGCGGGAGACGGAACACCGGGGAGCTGTTTTTT. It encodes CASSKPTSGRRNTGELFF.

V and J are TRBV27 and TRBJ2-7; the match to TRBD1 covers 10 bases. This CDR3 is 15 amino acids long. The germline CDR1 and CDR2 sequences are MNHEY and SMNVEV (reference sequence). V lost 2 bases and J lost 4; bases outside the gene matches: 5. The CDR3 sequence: CASSLVGQGRYEQYF. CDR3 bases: TGTGCCAGCAGTTTAGTGGGACAGGGGAGGTACGAGCAGTACTTC.

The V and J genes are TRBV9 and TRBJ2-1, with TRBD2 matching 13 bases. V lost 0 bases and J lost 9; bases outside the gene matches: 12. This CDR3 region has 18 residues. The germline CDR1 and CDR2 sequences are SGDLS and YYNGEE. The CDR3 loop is CASSVATGTGLAGSEQFF. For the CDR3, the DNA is TGTGCCAGCAGCGTAGCTACCGGAACGGGACTAGCGGGAAGTGAGCAGTTCTTC.

This CDR3 reads CASLYSNEAFF. The CDR3 bases are TGTGCCAGCCTGTACAGCAATGAAGCTTTCTTT. The V call is TRBV12-3 or TRBV12-4, the J call TRBJ1-1, with D unclear. Trimming cost V 8 bases and J 7 bases, with 11 bases left between them. The CDR3 sequence is 11 residues long.

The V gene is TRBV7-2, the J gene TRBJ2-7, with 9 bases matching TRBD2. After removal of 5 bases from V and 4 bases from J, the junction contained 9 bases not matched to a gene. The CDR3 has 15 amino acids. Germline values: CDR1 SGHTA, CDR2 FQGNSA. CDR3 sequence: CASSLLAGATYEQYF. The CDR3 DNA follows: TGTGCCAGCAGCCTCTTAGCGGGAGCTACTTACGAGCAGTACTTC. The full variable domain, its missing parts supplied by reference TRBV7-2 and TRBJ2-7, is GAGVSQSPSNKVTEKGKDVELRCDPISGHTALYWYRQSLGQGLEFLIYFQGNSAPDKSGLPSDRFSAERTGGSVSTLTIQRTQQEDSAVYLCASSLLAGATYEQYFGPGTRLTVT.

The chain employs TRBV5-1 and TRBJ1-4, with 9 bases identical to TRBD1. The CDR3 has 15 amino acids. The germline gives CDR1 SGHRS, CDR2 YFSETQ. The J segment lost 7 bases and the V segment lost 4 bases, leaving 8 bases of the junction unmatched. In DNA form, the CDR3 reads TGCGCCAGCAGCACTCGACAGGGGGATGGTGAAAAACTGTTTTTT. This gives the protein CASSTRQGDGEKLFF.

The CDR3 nucleotides are TGTGCCAGCAGCCCGCGGGACAGCAACTATGGCTACACCTTC. It specifies CASSPRDSNYGYTF. The chain is built from TRBV7-8 and TRBJ1-2; 7 bases are shared with TRBD1. With V trimmed by 5 bases and J by 2 bases, 5 bases remained unmatched. Germline CDR1 reads SGHVS; CDR2 reads FQNEAQ. CDR3 length: 14 amino acids.

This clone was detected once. The CDR3 nucleotides read TGTGCCAGCAGCAAACTTAGCGGGGGTTTCTCCTACGAGCAGTACTTC. Amino acid sequence: CASSKLSGGFSYEQYF. V usage is TRBV5-6 and J usage is TRBJ2-7; TRBD2 matches at 9 bases. The CDR3 spans 16 residues. The V and J ends lost 4 bases and 0 bases, in that order; junction bases with no gene match: 8. Germline CDR1 reads SGHDT; CDR2 reads YYEEEE.

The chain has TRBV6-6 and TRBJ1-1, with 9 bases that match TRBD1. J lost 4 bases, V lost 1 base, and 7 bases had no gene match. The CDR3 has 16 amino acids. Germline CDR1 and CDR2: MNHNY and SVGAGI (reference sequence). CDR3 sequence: CASSYLSTTGGTEAFF. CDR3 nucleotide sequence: TGTGCCAGCAGTTACTTATCGACGACAGGGGGCACTGAAGCTTTCTTT.

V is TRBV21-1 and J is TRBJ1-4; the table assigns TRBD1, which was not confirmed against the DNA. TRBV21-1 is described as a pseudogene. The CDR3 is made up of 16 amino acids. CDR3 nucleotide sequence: TGTGCCAGCAGCAAAGTTGGTAAGGGACAGGATGAAAAACTGTTTTTT. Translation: CASSKVGKGQDEKLFF.

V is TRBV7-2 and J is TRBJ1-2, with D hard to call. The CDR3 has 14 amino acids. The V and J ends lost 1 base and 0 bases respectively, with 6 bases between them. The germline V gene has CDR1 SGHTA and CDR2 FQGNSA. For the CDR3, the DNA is TGTGCCAGCAGCTTAGAACAGTCTAACTATGGCTACACCTTC. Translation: CASSLEQSNYGYTF.

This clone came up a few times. This CDR3 reads CASTRLAGVGTDTQYF. CDR3 coding DNA: TGTGCCAGCACCCGACTAGCGGGGGTGGGCACAGATACGCAGTATTTT. J is TRBJ2-3 and V is TRBV27, with TRBD2 identical over 12 bases. This CDR3 has 16 residues. The trim removed 7 bases at V and 1 base at J, leaving 6 bases unmatched. From germline, CDR1 is MNHEY and CDR2 SMNVEV (reference sequence).